This T cell receptor beta chain was sequenced in a study of monozygotic twins with inflammatory bowel disease. Study conclusions and caveats: Nothing supported a single strong signal or clonotype that was associated with IBD.

The CDR3 length is 12 residues. Germline V gene lookup returns CDR1 SEHNR and CDR2 FQNEAQ (reference sequence). Of note for this clonotype: Its antigen is unidentified.

Using the 5' RACE reads, TCRdb records one entry per CDR3 protein without DNA. This table holds more than 85,000 distinct CDR3 sequences. The J gene is TRBJ1-2, the V gene TRBV7-9. Sequenced: blood. The clonotype comes from a human donor with ulcerative colitis or Crohn's disease, or a healthy co-twin of an affected twin (not recorded which). The CDR3 loop reads CASSQRPYGYTF.